The sequence of this TCR beta chain was determined in a study of cytomegalovirus exposure and HLA in healthy donors. General study points: Reported performance of the classifier showed diagnosis of cytomegalovirus status with high specificity and sensitivity.

Comment on this clone: The antigen is not known.

Vbeta (60) and Jbeta (13) primers were used in the PCR. The protocol was immunoSEQ multiplex PCR, while the TCRdb copy is restricted to in-frame clones and leaves out a portion. Of about 100,000 clones listed, 85% to 90% are singletons. The donors were healthy bone marrow donors. The CDR3 consists of 14 residues. Per germline, CDR1 SGHRS and CDR2 YFSETQ. J gave up 3 bases and V 4 bases, and 6 bases lay outside the gene matches. The sequence derives from a man aged 25-45 years in good health and CMV-seronegative. Sequencing input: PBMCs. The chain has TRBV5-1 and TRBJ1-1; 7 bases line up with TRBD1. CDR3 bases: TGCGCCAGCAGCCCGAGGGGGCTCGACACTGAAGCTTTCTTT. Protein sequence: CASSPRGLDTEAFF.